This T cell receptor beta chain was identified in a study of blood T cell repertoires in COVID-19. The wider study: The United States, Italy and Spain were the sources of the acute and convalescent COVID-19 samples. PBMCs, B-cell-depleted T cells, or T cells were the source of the cDNA or gDNA that made up the material.

As processed by the authors: Researchers report that nucleated cell counts were estimated from reference gene primer amplification. Method: immunoSEQ multiplex PCR; TCRdb's copy keeps in-frame clones and lacks some. V and J calls and clone size are given by that table; D and trimming were obtained from the DNA. The table shows more than 95,000 clones, with around 86% occurring only once. CDR3 length: 14 residues. Germline lookup yields CDR1 SGHRS and CDR2 YFSETQ. The junction had 5 bases not matched to a gene; V was cut back by 3 bases and J by 5 bases. The chain combines TRBV5-1 with TRBJ2-1, with 7 bases matching TRBD2. The source is a human donor in a cohort sampled during active COVID-19. Sequencing was performed on peripheral blood. DNA of the CDR3: TGCGCCAGCAGCTGGGGCGGGACTAACAATGAGCAGTTCTTC. Its protein is CASSWGGTNNEQFF. Drawing the rest from reference TRBV5-1 and TRBJ2-1, the complete variable domain is KAGVTQTPRYLIKTRGQQVTLSCSPISGHRSVSWYQQTPGQGLQFLFEYFSETQRNKGNFPGRFSGRQFSNSRSEMNVSTLELGDSALYLCASSWGGTNNEQFFGPGTRLTVL.